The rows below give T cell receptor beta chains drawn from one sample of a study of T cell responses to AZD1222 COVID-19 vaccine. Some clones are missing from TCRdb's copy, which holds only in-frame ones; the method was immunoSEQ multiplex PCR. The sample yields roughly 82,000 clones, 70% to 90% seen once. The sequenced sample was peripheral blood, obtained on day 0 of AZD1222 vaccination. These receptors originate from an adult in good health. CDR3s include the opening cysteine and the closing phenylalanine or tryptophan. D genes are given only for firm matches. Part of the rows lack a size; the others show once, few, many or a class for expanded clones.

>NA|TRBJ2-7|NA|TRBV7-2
TGTGCCAGCAGCTCGACCCCCGCCACCTACGAGCAGTACTTC
CASSSTPATYEQYF
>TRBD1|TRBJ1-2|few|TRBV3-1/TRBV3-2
TGTGCCAGCAGCCACGGGACAGGAGCTAACTATGGCTACACCTTC
CASSHGTGANYGYTF
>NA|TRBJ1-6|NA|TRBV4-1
TGCGCCAGCAGCCCCGAGGTACTGGGGACTAGCTCCTATAATTCACCCCTCCACTTT
CASSPEVLGTSSYNSPLHF
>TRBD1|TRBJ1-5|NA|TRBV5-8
TGTGCCAGCAGCAAAGGGACAGGGCTTGGCCAGCCCCAGCATTTT
CASSKGTGLGQPQHF
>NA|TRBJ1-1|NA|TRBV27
TGTGCCAGCAGAACTGCTACCGTGTGGGGGTATGAAGCTTTCTTT
CASRTATVWGYEAFF
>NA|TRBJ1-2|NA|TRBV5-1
TGCGCCAGCAGCTTGTTTCTTCAGGGGCTAGCTGGCTACACCTTC
CASSLFLQGLAGYTF
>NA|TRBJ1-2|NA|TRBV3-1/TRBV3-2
TGTGCCAGCAGCCCCCGAGCGGGCGGCTACACCTTC
CASSPRAGGYTF
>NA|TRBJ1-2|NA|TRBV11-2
TGTGCCAGCAGCTTAGGGCGGGGAAACTATGGCTACACCTTC
CASSLGRGNYGYTF
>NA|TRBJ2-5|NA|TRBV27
TGTGCCAGCAGTTTATCGATTGCGGGGGCCTTCGGGGAGACCCAGTACTTC
CASSLSIAGAFGETQYF
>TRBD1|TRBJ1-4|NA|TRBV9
TGTGCCAGCAGCATTCAGACAGGGGGCCATGAAAAACTGTTTTTT
CASSIQTGGHEKLFF
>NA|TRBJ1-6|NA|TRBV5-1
TGCGCCAGCAGCTTGGCCCCAGACTCACCCCTCCACTTT
CASSLAPDSPLHF
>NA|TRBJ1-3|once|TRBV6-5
TGTGCCAGCAGTTACGGGTACACCATATATTTT
CASSYGYTIYF
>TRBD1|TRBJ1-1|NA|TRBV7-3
TGTGCCAGCAGCCCACAGGGGTTAAACACTGAAGCTTTCTTT
CASSPQGLNTEAFF
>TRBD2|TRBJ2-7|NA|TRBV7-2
TGTGCCAGCAGCTTCCTAGCGGGGGGGCTAAACGAGCAGTACTTC
CASSFLAGGLNEQYF
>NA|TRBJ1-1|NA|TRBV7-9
TGTGCCAGCAGCTTTGACAGTAACACTGAAGCTTTCTTT
CASSFDSNTEAFF
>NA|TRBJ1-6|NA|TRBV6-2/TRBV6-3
TGTGCCAGCAGTTACAGGGGGATCGGTTCACCCCTCCACTTT
CASSYRGIGSPLHF
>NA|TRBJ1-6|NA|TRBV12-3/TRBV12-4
TGTGCCAGCAGTTTTTTTGGGGATTCACCCCTCCACTTT
CASSFFGDSPLHF
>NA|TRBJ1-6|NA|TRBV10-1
TGCGCCAGCAGGGGAGGTTATTCACCCCTCCACTTT
CASRGGYSPLHF
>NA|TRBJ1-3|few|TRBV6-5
TGTGCCAGCAGGATCGTTAGCTCTGGAAACACCATATATTTT
CASRIVSSGNTIYF
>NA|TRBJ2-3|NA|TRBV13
TGTGCCAGCAGCCTACCCCCAGACAGCATCACAGATACGCAGTATTTT
CASSLPPDSITDTQYF
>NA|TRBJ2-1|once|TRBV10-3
TGTGCCATCAGGGGGGGATTCGATGAGCAGTTCTTC
CAIRGGFDEQFF
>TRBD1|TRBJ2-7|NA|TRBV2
TGTGCCAGCAGGAGGACAGGTCCCTCCGAGCAGTACTTC
CASRRTGPSEQYF
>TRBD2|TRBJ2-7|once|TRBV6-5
TGTGCCAGCAGGGTGACTAGCGGGGGCTCCTACGAGCAGTACTTC
CASRVTSGGSYEQYF
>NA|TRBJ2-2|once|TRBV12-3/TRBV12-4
TGTGCCAGCAGTGCAGACATCTCCGGGGAGCTGTTTTTT
CASSADISGELFF
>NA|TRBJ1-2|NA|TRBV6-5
TGTGCCAGCAGTTACCTTGGGGGGGACCGTGGCTACACCTTC
CASSYLGGDRGYTF
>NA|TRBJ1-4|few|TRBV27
TGTGCCAGCAGTCCCTCCGGGGGTTTTGGGTTTTATGAAAAACTGTTTTTT
CASSPSGGFGFYEKLFF
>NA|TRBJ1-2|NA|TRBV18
TGTGCCAGCTCACCGACAGCGGCTAACTATGGCTACACCTTC
CASSPTAANYGYTF
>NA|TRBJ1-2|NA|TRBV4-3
TGCGCCAGCAGCCAAGATGGTCGGGGGGCTGGGGGCTACACCTTC
CASSQDGRGAGGYTF
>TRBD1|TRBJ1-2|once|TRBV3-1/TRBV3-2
TGTGCCAGCAGCCCGAGGGGCAGGGGGCAGAGGAATGGCTACACCTTC
CASSPRGRGQRNGYTF
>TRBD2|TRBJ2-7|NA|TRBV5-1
TGCGCCAGCAGCCGGGACCCTAGCGGGGGGACCTACGAGCAGTACTTC
CASSRDPSGGTYEQYF
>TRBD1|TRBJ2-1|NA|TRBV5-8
TGTGCCAAACTACGGACAGGGGCAGGTTCCTACAATGAGCAGTTCTTC
CAKLRTGAGSYNEQFF
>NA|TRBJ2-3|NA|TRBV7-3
TGTGCCAGCAGCCCAGGGACCGTCACAGATACGCAGTATTTT
CASSPGTVTDTQYF
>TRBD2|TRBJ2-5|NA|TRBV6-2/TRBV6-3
TGTGCCAGCAGTCCCAGACTAGCGGGGGGCCCGTGGGAGACCCAGTACTTC
CASSPRLAGGPWETQYF
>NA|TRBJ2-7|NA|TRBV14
TGTGCCAGCAGCCAAGATGGGTATGGCGAGCAGTACTTC
CASSQDGYGEQYF
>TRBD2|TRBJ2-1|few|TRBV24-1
TGTGCCACCAGTGGGGCAGCGGGGGGGCCGGTTAACTACAATGAGCAGTTCTTC
CATSGAAGGPVNYNEQFF
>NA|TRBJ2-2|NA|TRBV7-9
TGTGCCAGCAGCTTACCCAGTACAGCAGACGCCGGGGAGCTGTTTTTT
CASSLPSTADAGELFF
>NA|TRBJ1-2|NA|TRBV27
TGTGCCAGCAGCCCCGGGGGTAGGGGTGGCTACACCTTC
CASSPGGRGGYTF
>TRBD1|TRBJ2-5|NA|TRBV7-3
TGTGCCAGCAGCCGAGGGACAGGTTCTGGAGAGACCCAGTACTTC
CASSRGTGSGETQYF
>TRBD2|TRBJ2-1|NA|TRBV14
TGTGCCAGCAGCCACGAAGGTTCTAGCGGTTACCATTCCTACAATGAGCAGTTCTTC
CASSHEGSSGYHSYNEQFF
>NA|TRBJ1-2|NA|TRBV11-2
TGTGCCAGCAGCCCGCCGGCGGGGATCTATGGCTACACCTTC
CASSPPAGIYGYTF